The subject of this entry is one T cell receptor (beta chain). Methods used by the authors: Reference gene primers were amplified, and this amplification served to estimate nucleated cell counts. Only in-frame clones appear in the TCRdb table, and some are missing; sequencing was by immunoSEQ multiplex PCR. Clonal size and the V and J genes are those of that table, whereas D and trimming came from the DNA. The top ten hold around 8.5% of the sample, which has 95,000 to 120,000 clones, roughly 84% seen once. The V gene's germline CDR1 is SGHNT and CDR2 YYREEE (reference sequence). The CDR3 runs 15 residues. The V and J ends lost 6 bases and 2 bases, in that order; junction bases with no gene match: 5. The sample belongs to a study of blood T cell repertoires in COVID-19. Study context: The study drew acute and convalescent COVID-19 samples from the United States, Italy and Spain. T cells, B-cell-depleted T cells, or PBMCs provided the cDNA or gDNA that served as material.

The sequence derives from a woman aged 40 to 55 with acute or convalescent COVID-19. Specimen: peripheral blood. The V gene is TRBV5-4, the J gene TRBJ2-6, with TRBD1 matching 7 bases. The CDR3 DNA reads TGTGCCAGCACGACAGGGAGAACTGGGGCCAACGTCCTGACTTTC. Amino acid sequence: CASTTGRTGANVLTF.